These 25 T cell receptor beta chains share one sample of origin, sequenced in a study of blood T cell repertoires in COVID-19. The protocol was immunoSEQ multiplex PCR, while the TCRdb copy is restricted to in-frame clones and leaves out a portion. This repertoire shows 250,000 to 350,000 clones, roughly 90% found once; its top ten account for around 10%. Sequences were obtained from peripheral blood. These receptors all stem from a woman younger than 45 with COVID-19, enrolled during active disease.

V is TRBV6-5 and J is TRBJ2-3; unclear D gene. The V and J ends lost 6 bases and 1 base respectively, with 8 bases between them. This CDR3 is 13 amino acids long. Per germline, CDR1 MNHEY and CDR2 SVGAGI. The CDR3 region is CASRESGTDTQYF. The CDR3 DNA sequence: TGTGCCAGCAGGGAGTCAGGCACAGATACGCAGTATTTT.

The chain recombines TRBV6-6 with TRBJ1-4, with TRBD1 matching 9 bases. Trimming cost V 2 bases and J 5 bases; bases outside gene matches: 0. CDR1 is MNHNY, CDR2 SVGAGI, per germline (reference sequence). CDR3 size: 14 residues. Written as DNA, the CDR3 is TGTGCCAGCAGTTACGGGACAGGGAATGAAAAACTGTTTTTT. It specifies CASSYGTGNEKLFF.

This chain uses TRBV19 with TRBJ2-7; maybe TRBD2 (5 bases). Trimming took off 3 bases at V and 6 bases at J, with 15 bases between the two ends. Germline V gives CDR1 LNHDA, CDR2 SQIVND (reference sequence). The CDR3 spans 14 residues. The chain's CDR3 is CASSILDYAGEQYF. Written as DNA, the CDR3 is TGTGCCAGTAGTATCCTCGACTACGCGGGCGAGCAGTACTTC.

J is TRBJ2-5 and V is TRBV5-1; 10 positions agree with TRBD2. CDR1 is SGHRS, CDR2 YFSETQ, per germline. The V and J ends lost 4 bases and 5 bases, in that order; junction bases with no gene match: 14. This CDR3 has 17 residues. The CDR3 DNA reads as TGCGCCAGCAGCACCGGACTAGCGGCCGTCGGTGGGGAGACCCAGTACTTC. Its translation is CASSTGLAAVGGETQYF. The whole variable domain, filled in from reference TRBV5-1 and TRBJ2-5, reads KAGVTQTPRYLIKTRGQQVTLSCSPISGHRSVSWYQQTPGQGLQFLFEYFSETQRNKGNFPGRFSGRQFSNSRSEMNVSTLELGDSALYLCASSTGLAAVGGETQYFGPGTRLLVL.

The chain recombines TRBV20-1 with TRBJ2-5; D may be TRBD2 (5 bases). The CDR3 covers 14 residues. Trimming took 3 bases from V and 1 from J, leaving 12 bases between them. The V gene's germline CDR1 is DFQATT and CDR2 SNEGSKA (reference sequence). The CDR3 region has the DNA TGCAGTGCTAGTCGTGCTAGCTTCCAAGAGACCCAGTACTTC. This gives the protein CSASRASFQETQYF.

The V gene is TRBV5-1, the J gene TRBJ2-3; TRBD1 might be the D (6 bases). Deletions cut 0 bases from V and 2 bases from J, with 10 bases between. Germline CDR1 SGHRS, CDR2 YFSETQ. The CDR3 contains 15 residues. As DNA, the CDR3 is TGCGCCAGCAGCTTGGTGGACAGTGACACAGATACGCAGTATTTT. Translation gives CASSLVDSDTDTQYF.

The chain has TRBV7-2 and TRBJ1-1; weak D call: TRBD1 (5 bases). The length of the CDR3 is 13 residues. Germline CDR1 and CDR2: SGHTA and FQGNSA. The V and J ends lost 5 bases and 1 base respectively, with 8 bases between them. CDR3 coding DNA: TGTGCCAGCAGCGCAGGGTCGAACACTGAAGCTTTCTTT. As protein: CASSAGSNTEAFF.

The chain carries TRBV7-2 and TRBJ2-7; 7 positions match TRBD1. The CDR3 consists of 15 residues. Unmatched junction bases numbered 11, after V lost 4 bases and J lost 5 bases. Germline CDR1 and CDR2: SGHTA and FQGNSA. DNA of the CDR3: TGTGCCAGCAGCTCCGAGGACAGGCCGCCTCACGAGCAGTACTTC. Its protein product is CASSSEDRPPHEQYF.

The genes are TRBV30 and TRBJ1-6, with 7 bases that match TRBD1. Trimming took 3 bases from V and 1 from J; bases not matched to a gene: 3. Germline loops: CDR1 GTSNPN, CDR2 SVGIG (reference sequence). The CDR3 covers 15 residues. CDR3 region: CAWRTTGSYNSPLHF. The DNA of the CDR3 is TGTGCCTGGAGAACGACAGGGTCCTATAATTCACCCCTCCACTTT. Complete variable domain (other parts from reference TRBV30 and TRBJ1-6): SQTIHQWPATLVQPVGSPLSLECTVEGTSNPNLYWYRQAAGRGLQLLFYSVGIGQISSEVPQNLSASRPQDRQFILSSKKLLLSDSGFYLCAWRTTGSYNSPLHFGNGTRLTVT.

This clone was detected only once. This chain connects TRBV28 to TRBJ1-5, with TRBD1 matching over 7 bases. This CDR3 comprises 14 residues. Germline V CDR1 and CDR2: MDHEN, SYDVKM. V lost 7 bases to trimming and J lost 5 bases; unmatched junction nucleotides: 8. The CDR3 loop reads CASTRDREYQPQHF. Written as DNA, the CDR3 is TGTGCCAGCACCCGTGACAGGGAGTATCAGCCCCAGCATTTT.

A word on this clone: Germline and junction disagree at one end, which may indicate a read error. V usage is TRBV2 and J usage is TRBJ1-5; D unresolved. Germline loops: CDR1 SNHLY, CDR2 FYNNEI. CDR3 length: 14 amino acids. The CDR3 loop reads CASSEAGSGQPQHF. CDR3 DNA sequence: TGTGCCAGCAGCGAAGCCGGGTCGGGTCAGCCCCAGCATTTT. Full variable domain (missing parts from reference TRBV2 and TRBJ1-5): EPEVTQTPSHQVTQMGQEVILRCVPISNHLYFYWYRQILGQKVEFLVSFYNNEISEKSEIFDDQFSVERPDGSNFTLKIRSTKLEDSAMYFCASSEAGSGQPQHFGDGTRLSIL.

CDR3 region: CSVAQRAGVSNEQFF. DNA for the CDR3: TGCAGCGTCGCCCAGAGAGCGGGAGTTAGTAATGAGCAGTTCTTC. The genes are TRBV29-1 and TRBJ2-1, with 8 bases fitting TRBD2. Losses at the gene ends were 6 bases for V and 7 bases for J; bases not matched to a gene: 14. Germline CDR1 is SQVTM and CDR2 is ANQGSEA. CDR3 length: 15 residues.

This clone showed up just a few times. This chain joins TRBV5-1 and TRBJ2-1, with 13 bases fitting TRBD2. The germline V gene encodes CDR1 SGHRS and CDR2 YFSETQ. The CDR3 sequence is 16 residues long. With V trimmed by 5 bases and J by 5 bases, 7 bases remained unmatched. CDR3 in amino acids: CASSFPGLAGNNEQFF. The CDR3 DNA reads TGCGCCAGCAGTTTTCCGGGACTAGCGGGAAACAATGAGCAGTTCTTC. Drawing the rest from reference TRBV5-1 and TRBJ2-1, the complete variable domain is KAGVTQTPRYLIKTRGQQVTLSCSPISGHRSVSWYQQTPGQGLQFLFEYFSETQRNKGNFPGRFSGRQFSNSRSEMNVSTLELGDSALYLCASSFPGLAGNNEQFFGPGTRLTVL.

This clone was detected only once. Here the CDR3 DNA reads TGTGCCAGTAGTCATCCGGGACAGGGGAAAGAGACCCAGTACTTC. It encodes CASSHPGQGKETQYF. The chain links TRBV19 to TRBJ2-5, with 10 bases lining up with TRBD1. CDR3 length: 15 residues. CDR1 is LNHDA and CDR2 is SQIVND in the germline V gene (reference sequence). Trimming took 5 bases from V and 3 from J; bases not matched to a gene: 6.

The V gene is TRBV10-3, the J gene TRBJ1-3; 10 bases are shared with TRBD1. V lost 4 bases, J lost 1 base, and 1 base stayed unmatched. CDR1 and CDR2 (germline): ENHRY, SYGVKD. The CDR3 has 15 residues. The CDR3 DNA follows: TGTGCCATCAGTGCGGGACAGGGGTCTGGAAACACCATATATTTT. Translated: CAISAGQGSGNTIYF.

This clone was detected once. The chain recombines TRBV27 with TRBJ2-1; D gene uncertain. The CDR3 has 14 amino acids. Germline CDR1 and CDR2: MNHEY and SMNVEV (reference sequence). Trimming shortened V by 2 bases and J by 10 bases, and 15 bases separated the two germline ends. Written as DNA, the CDR3 is TGTGCCAGCAGTTTACTGACAAGAAGCAGAGAGCAGTTCTTC. This translates into CASSLLTRSREQFF.

This chain joins TRBV30 and TRBJ1-1, with D perhaps matching TRBD1 (5 bases). Looked up from germline, CDR1 is GTSNPN and CDR2 is SVGIG (reference sequence). The CDR3 extends over 13 amino acids. Trimming stripped 0 bases from V and 5 bases from J, with 10 bases between. CDR3 DNA: TGTGCCTGGAGTGTACAGGTGGTTACTGAAGCTTTCTTT. The encoded protein is CAWSVQVVTEAFF. Drawing the rest from reference TRBV30 and TRBJ1-1, the complete variable domain is SQTIHQWPATLVQPVGSPLSLECTVEGTSNPNLYWYRQAAGRGLQLLFYSVGIGQISSEVPQNLSASRPQDRQFILSSKKLLLSDSGFYLCAWSVQVVTEAFFGQGTRLTVV.

The chain uses TRBV18 and TRBJ1-5; D perhaps matches TRBD1 (5 bases). Between the trimmed V and J ends, which lost 6 bases and 1 base, there was a span of 7 bases. Germline V gene sequence: CDR1 KGHSH, CDR2 LQKENI. The CDR3 covers 13 residues. DNA for the CDR3: TGTGCCAGCTCCGGGGGGAGCAATCAGCCCCAGCATTTT. Translating it yields CASSGGSNQPQHF.

V usage is TRBV6-2 or TRBV6-3 and J usage is TRBJ1-4, with D possibly matching TRBD1 (6 bases). Trimming removed 5 bases at V and 4 bases at J, with 17 bases between. Looked up from germline, CDR1 is MNHEY and CDR2 is SVGEGT. The CDR3 extends over 16 amino acids. In nucleotides, the CDR3 is TGTGCCAGCAGTAAGGTTGGCGGACAGTTTAATGAAAAACTGTTTTTT. This sequence encodes CASSKVGGQFNEKLFF.

A few counts support this clone. The J gene is TRBJ2-7, the V gene TRBV11-2, with 7 bases fitting TRBD2. The V gene end was trimmed by 5 bases and the J gene end by 0 bases; junction bases not matched to a gene: 7. Germline CDR1 SGHAT, CDR2 FQNNGV. CDR3 length equals 15 residues. CDR3 residues: CASSLSRGSSYEQYF. CDR3 sequence (DNA): TGTGCCAGCAGCCTGTCCCGCGGGAGCTCCTACGAGCAGTACTTC. Full variable domain (outside the CDR3, taken from reference TRBV11-2 and TRBJ2-7): EAGVAQSPRYKIIEKRQSVAFWCNPISGHATLYWYQQILGQGPKLLIQFQNNGVVDDSQLPKDRFSAERLKGVDSTLKIQPAKLEDSAVYLCASSLSRGSSYEQYFGPGTRLTVT.

The rearrangement joins TRBV5-1 to TRBJ2-3; 12 nucleotides agree with TRBD2. Germline CDR1 and CDR2: SGHRS and YFSETQ. V dropped 4 bases and J dropped 3; count of bases not matched to a gene: 9. The CDR3 runs to 17 residues. CDR3 DNA: TGCGCCAGCAGCAACCGACTAGCGGGAGTCGGGACAGATACGCAGTATTTT. This sequence encodes CASSNRLAGVGTDTQYF. Looking up the rest from reference TRBV5-1 and TRBJ2-3 gives the full variable domain: KAGVTQTPRYLIKTRGQQVTLSCSPISGHRSVSWYQQTPGQGLQFLFEYFSETQRNKGNFPGRFSGRQFSNSRSEMNVSTLELGDSALYLCASSNRLAGVGTDTQYFGPGTRLTVL.

The CDR3 sequence is CASAPGGAVQETQYF. Here the CDR3 DNA reads TGTGCCAGCGCCCCCGGAGGGGCCGTACAAGAGACCCAGTACTTC. The chain employs TRBV27 and TRBJ2-5, with D perhaps matching TRBD2 (6 bases). Trimming took 8 bases from V and 2 from J, leaving 18 bases between them. The germline V gene encodes CDR1 MNHEY and CDR2 SMNVEV (reference sequence). The CDR3 loop spans 15 amino acids.

The V call is TRBV6-6, the J call TRBJ2-3, with 7 bases matching TRBD2. Germline values: CDR1 MNHNY, CDR2 SVGAGI (reference sequence). V shed 3 bases, J shed 6 bases, and the junction held 9 bases outside the gene matches. The length of the CDR3 is 15 residues. The CDR3 DNA sequence: TGTGCCAGCAGTTATTCTGGGGGGGGTTGGGATACGCAGTATTTT. It specifies CASSYSGGGWDTQYF.

The chain couples TRBV4-1 to TRBJ2-2; 15 bases are a match to TRBD2. V lost 1 base, J lost 7 bases, and 4 bases stayed unmatched. The CDR3 is made up of 17 amino acids. The germline gives CDR1 MGHRA, CDR2 YSYEKL. In DNA, the CDR3 is TGCGCCAGCAGCCAAGGGACTAGCGGGAGGGCCGGCGGGGAGCTGTTTTTT. This translates into CASSQGTSGRAGGELFF.

This chain joins TRBV5-6 and TRBJ2-7; 8 nucleotides align to TRBD1. The CDR3 runs to 14 residues. Unmatched junction bases numbered 8, after V lost 3 bases and J lost 6 bases. The germline gives CDR1 SGHDT, CDR2 YYEEEE. The CDR3 nucleotides are TGTGCCAGCAGCTCCTTGGGCAGGGGGCTCGAGCAGTACTTC. Translated: CASSSLGRGLEQYF.